This entry lists 29 T cell receptor beta chains sequenced from one sample in a study of technical replicates of blood from four donors. Sequencing used immunoSEQ multiplex PCR; TCRdb keeps in-frame clones, though not all of them. The data show about 74,000 clones, 95% seen once. The sequenced sample consisted of T cells isolated from PBMCs. These receptor sequences come from a human donor in good health.

This sequence joins TRBV6-1 and TRBJ2-4; 10 bases are shared with TRBD2. Trimming took 2 bases from V and 0 from J; bases not matched to a gene: 7. The CDR3 length is 18 residues. Germline assignment: CDR1 MNHNS and CDR2 SASEGT. CDR3 DNA: TGTGCCAGCAGTGAAATACTAGCGGGGCCTCTAGCCAAAAACATTCAGTACTTC. This codes for CASSEILAGPLAKNIQYF.

The J gene is TRBJ1-4, the V gene TRBV4-1, with D hard to call. From germline, CDR1 is MGHRA and CDR2 YSYEKL. V was shortened by 1 base and J by 0 bases, with 9 bases between the two germline ends. The CDR3 runs 16 residues. The CDR3 DNA is TGCGCCAGCAGCCAAGCCCGGAGTGCAACTAATGAAAAACTGTTTTTT. Translated: CASSQARSATNEKLFF.

This clone was detected only once. The J gene is TRBJ2-6, the V gene TRBV7-6; D might be TRBD2 (5 bases). The germline V and J ends were trimmed by 5 bases and 2 bases, with 10 bases remaining between them. The germline V gene has CDR1 SGHVS and CDR2 FNYEAQ. The CDR3 covers 15 residues. In DNA form, the CDR3 reads TGTGCCAGCAGCCCTATGGGAGCTGGGGCCAACGTCCTGACTTTC. Its translation: CASSPMGAGANVLTF.

The rearrangement links TRBV10-3 to TRBJ2-7; tentatively, D is TRBD1 (5 bases). The CDR3 length is 14 residues. Germline V gene sequence: CDR1 ENHRY, CDR2 SYGVKD. Trimming pared 5 bases from V and 5 bases from J, leaving 16 bases between. The DNA for the CDR3 is TGTGCCATCAGTCAAGTCCCAGGGAACGACGAGCAGTACTTC. Translated: CAISQVPGNDEQYF.

V gene TRBV4-1 combines with J gene TRBJ1-5, with D possibly matching TRBD1 (6 bases). V lost 4 bases to trimming and J lost 5 bases, with 18 bases between them. The CDR3 length is 16 residues. Germline values: CDR1 MGHRA, CDR2 YSYEKL. The CDR3 loop reads CASSPVPGVTDQPQHF. The CDR3 DNA is TGCGCCAGCAGCCCTGTGCCAGGGGTCACCGATCAGCCCCAGCATTTT.

The chain joins TRBV27 to TRBJ2-1; 7 nucleotides align to TRBD1. The V gene's germline CDR1 is MNHEY and CDR2 SMNVEV (reference sequence). The ends lost 5 bases at V and 6 bases at J; junction bases unmatched: 10. The CDR3 extends over 15 amino acids. The CDR3 loop reads CASSDRVTYSNEQFF. The DNA for the CDR3 is TGTGCCAGCAGTGACAGGGTCACCTACTCCAATGAGCAGTTCTTC.

The rearrangement uses TRBV4-1 and TRBJ1-4; TRBD1 matches 8 bases. The V segment lost 4 bases and the J segment 0 bases; nucleotides outside the gene matches: 16. This CDR3 has 20 amino acids. Germline V gives CDR1 MGHRA, CDR2 YSYEKL. CDR3 protein: CASSLRGFLDRDATNEKLFF. CDR3 sequence (DNA): TGCGCCAGCAGCCTGAGAGGATTTTTGGACAGGGATGCAACTAATGAAAAACTGTTTTTT.

The V call is TRBV28, the J call TRBJ2-7; 8 positions agree with TRBD2. The junction had 6 bases not matched to a gene; V was cut back by 6 bases and J by 2 bases. The CDR3 has 14 amino acids. Looked up from germline, CDR1 is MDHEN and CDR2 is SYDVKM. The CDR3 DNA follows: TGTGCCAGCAGGCGGGGGGCAGGGCCCTACGAGCAGTACTTC. As protein: CASRRGAGPYEQYF. Complete variable domain (other parts from reference TRBV28 and TRBJ2-7): DVKVTQSSRYLVKRTGEKVFLECVQDMDHENMFWYRQDPGLGLRLIYFSYDVKMKEKGDIPEGYSVSREKKERFSLILESASTNQTSMYLCASRRGAGPYEQYFGPGTRLTVT.

The J gene is TRBJ2-7, the V gene TRBV28; D perhaps matches TRBD2 (6 bases). The V and J ends lost 8 bases and 3 bases respectively, with 11 bases between them. The CDR3 has 12 residues. CDR1 and CDR2 from the germline V gene are MDHEN and SYDVKM. The CDR3 protein is CASVGSVYEQYF. For the CDR3, the DNA is TGTGCCAGCGTCGGGAGTGTCTACGAGCAGTACTTC.

The CDR3 region has the DNA TGTGCCAGCAGTACTCCTAGCGGGAGCACAGATACGCAGTATTTT. It translates to CASSTPSGSTDTQYF. The chain joins TRBV6-5 to TRBJ2-3; 8 nucleotides agree with TRBD2. V shed 5 bases and J 0 bases; nucleotides not matched to a gene: 4. Germline CDR1 reads MNHEY; CDR2 reads SVGAGI. The CDR3 has 15 amino acids.

The V gene is TRBV5-3, the J gene TRBJ1-4; D gene ambiguous. TRBV5-3 is an ORF; its function is uncertain. V dropped 3 bases and J dropped 10 bases, with 10 bases sitting between them. The CDR3 has 12 amino acids. The CDR3 DNA reads TGTGCCAGAAGCTCCGGGTCTCCAAAACTGTTTTTT. Translated, it gives CARSSGSPKLFF.

The V gene is TRBV19, the J gene TRBJ1-2; D is undetermined. V was cut by 9 bases and J by 1 base, with 12 bases left in between. Looked up from germline, CDR1 is LNHDA and CDR2 is SQIVND (reference sequence). The CDR3 is 13 residues long. CDR3 in DNA: TGTGCCAGCCGAATTAACATTAACTATGGCTACACCTTC. Protein: CASRININYGYTF.

This clone was seen just once. The rearrangement links TRBV19 to TRBJ2-2; 8 bases are shared with TRBD1. Losses at the gene ends were 3 bases for V and 0 bases for J; bases not matched to a gene: 3. The germline gives CDR1 LNHDA, CDR2 SQIVND (reference sequence). The CDR3 loop spans 16 amino acids. CDR3 coding DNA: TGTGCCAGTAGTATCTTGGGACAGGCGAACACCGGGGAGCTGTTTTTT. Amino acid sequence: CASSILGQANTGELFF.

The chain joins TRBV11-3 to TRBJ2-5; D gene uncertain. Deletions cut 5 bases from V and 1 base from J, with 11 bases between. This CDR3 comprises 14 residues. Germline V gene data show CDR1 as SGHNT and CDR2 as YENEEA. CDR3 nucleotides: TGTGCCAGCAGCCCCCCCAGTTCCCAAGAGACCCAGTACTTC. Protein product: CASSPPSSQETQYF.

This chain links TRBV2 with TRBJ2-3, with a tentative D call TRBD2 (5 bases). Germline V gene lookup returns CDR1 SNHLY and CDR2 FYNNEI. The CDR3 is made up of 13 amino acids. V was cut by 8 bases and J by 4 bases, with 13 bases left in between. CDR3 sequence: CASGWRVSDTQYF. CDR3 in DNA: TGTGCCAGCGGATGGCGGGTATCAGATACGCAGTATTTT.

The chain links TRBV19 to TRBJ2-7, with 8 bases aligning to TRBD2. V was clipped by 3 bases and J by 3 bases; unmatched bases: 16. This CDR3 contains 18 residues. From germline, CDR1 is LNHDA and CDR2 SQIVND (reference sequence). The CDR3 region has the DNA TGTGCCAGTAGTATTAGGCGGGGGGCCTTACCCCAATACTACGAGCAGTACTTC. This encodes CASSIRRGALPQYYEQYF.

The rearrangement links TRBV4-2 to TRBJ2-7; 10 bases agree with TRBD2. Trimming took 1 base from V and 3 from J; bases not matched to a gene: 3. CDR3 length: 15 amino acids. Germline lookup yields CDR1 LGHNA and CDR2 YNFKEQ. In nucleotides, the CDR3 is TGTGCCAGCAGCCAAGGTTCTAGCGGGAGCTACGAGCAGTACTTC. It is translated as CASSQGSSGSYEQYF.

This chain connects TRBV11-3 to TRBJ2-1; 8 bases are shared with TRBD1. Germline CDR1 SGHNT, CDR2 YENEEA. The CDR3 consists of 16 residues. V was clipped by 5 bases and J by 5 bases; unmatched bases: 11. CDR3 DNA sequence: TGTGCCAGCAGCCATAAGGGACAGGCTCTTCACAATGAGCAGTTCTTC. Its protein is CASSHKGQALHNEQFF.

This chain uses TRBV5-8 with TRBJ2-7, with TRBD1 identical over 8 bases. V shed 4 bases, J shed 6 bases, and the junction held 9 bases outside the gene matches. The CDR3 totals 14 residues. Germline values: CDR1 SGHTS, CDR2 YDEGEE. The CDR3 here is CASSRDRTVLEQYF. The CDR3 DNA is TGTGCCAGCAGCCGGGACAGGACGGTTCTCGAGCAGTACTTC.

The gene calls are TRBV7-9 and TRBJ2-7, with 10 positions matching TRBD1. V was clipped by 5 bases and J by 9 bases; unmatched bases: 10. The CDR3 covers 14 residues. CDR1 and CDR2 from the germline V gene are SEHNR and FQNEAQ (reference sequence). Here the CDR3 reads CASSPGDRGTGQYF. The CDR3 coding sequence is TGTGCCAGCAGCCCCGGGGACAGGGGAACCGGGCAGTACTTC. The complete variable domain, with remaining parts taken from reference TRBV7-9 and TRBJ2-7, reads DTGVSQNPRHKITKRGQNVTFRCDPISEHNRLYWYRQTLGQGPEFLTYFQNEAQLEKSRLLSDRFSAERPKGSFSTLEIQRTEQGDSAMYLCASSPGDRGTGQYFGPGTRLTVT.

The chain couples TRBV5-1 to TRBJ2-5; 7 positions agree with TRBD1. The length of the CDR3 is 13 residues. V was clipped by 0 bases and J by 5 bases; unmatched bases: 1. The germline gives CDR1 SGHRS, CDR2 YFSETQ. CDR3 DNA sequence: TGCGCCAGCAGCTTGGCCAGGGGGGAGACCCAGTACTTC. As protein: CASSLARGETQYF.

The chain links TRBV14 to TRBJ1-1, with no clear D. V was cut by 6 bases and J by 12 bases, with 23 bases left in between. CDR1 is SGHDN and CDR2 is FVKESK in the germline V gene. The CDR3 is 14 amino acids. CDR3 region: CASSAFGTGVLPFF. Written as DNA, the CDR3 is TGTGCCAGCAGTGCATTTGGTACCGGGGTCCTTCCTTTCTTT.

This chain connects TRBV4-1 to TRBJ1-3; D gene uncertain. Germline V gene data show CDR1 as MGHRA and CDR2 as YSYEKL. The CDR3 runs 16 residues. V gave up 0 bases and J gave up 0 bases, with 9 bases separating them. The CDR3 protein is CASSQEPLSSGNTIYF. CDR3 bases: TGCGCCAGCAGCCAAGAACCCCTCAGCTCTGGAAACACCATATATTTT.

The chain employs TRBV6-6 and TRBJ2-7; D possibly corresponds to TRBD2 (6 bases). V lost 5 bases, J lost 7 bases, and 18 bases lay in between. The CDR3 spans 14 residues. CDR1 is MNHNY, CDR2 SVGAGI, per germline (reference sequence). Here the CDR3 reads CASSTNRDSREQYF. The CDR3, as DNA: TGTGCCAGCAGTACGAACCGGGACTCTCGGGAGCAGTACTTC.

The genes are TRBV5-1 and TRBJ2-7; 12 positions match TRBD1. The CDR3 runs to 17 residues. V was clipped by 6 bases and J by 3 bases; unmatched bases: 13. Germline V gives CDR1 SGHRS, CDR2 YFSETQ. The CDR3 bases are TGCGCCAGCACCCCGGGACAGGGGGCACTGGGAAACTACGAGCAGTACTTC. Its protein product is CASTPGQGALGNYEQYF.

The gene calls are TRBV7-8 and TRBJ1-2; D is possibly TRBD1 (6 bases). The CDR3 runs 13 residues. Germline-derived CDR1 and CDR2 are SGHVS and FQNEAQ. V lost 3 bases and J lost 5, with 10 bases in between. The CDR3 protein is CASSLGASYGYTF. CDR3 bases: TGTGCCAGCAGCTTGGGGGCTTCGTATGGCTACACCTTC.

In DNA, the CDR3 is TGTGCCAGCAGTTCAACAGGGGGAGGCCAGCCCCAGCATTTT. Its translation is CASSSTGGGQPQHF. This rearrangement joins TRBV27 to TRBJ1-5; 8 bases line up with TRBD1. CDR3 length equals 14 residues. The ends lost 4 bases at V and 7 bases at J; junction bases unmatched: 6. Germline CDR1 and CDR2: MNHEY and SMNVEV (reference sequence).

The chain couples TRBV20-1 to TRBJ1-1, with D unresolved. The CDR3 spans 11 residues. The germline V and J ends were trimmed by 3 bases and 6 bases, with 8 bases remaining between them. Germline assignment: CDR1 DFQATT and CDR2 SNEGSKA (reference sequence). CDR3 nucleotides: TGCAGTGCTAGCCCTGAGCCTGAAGCTTTCTTT. It encodes CSASPEPEAFF.

The genes are TRBV2 and TRBJ2-5, with TRBD2 identical over 13 bases. CDR3 length: 15 amino acids. Trimming at V came to 7 bases and at J to 2 bases, leaving 4 bases not matched to a gene. Germline V gene lookup returns CDR1 SNHLY and CDR2 FYNNEI. CDR3 sequence reads: CASTRGLAGQETQYF. CDR3 DNA: TGTGCCAGCACCCGGGGACTAGCGGGACAAGAGACCCAGTACTTC. Using reference TRBV2 and TRBJ2-5 for the parts outside the CDR3, the full variable domain is EPEVTQTPSHQVTQMGQEVILRCVPISNHLYFYWYRQILGQKVEFLVSFYNNEISEKSEIFDDQFSVERPDGSNFTLKIRSTKLEDSAMYFCASTRGLAGQETQYFGPGTRLLVL.